The 20 T cell receptor beta chains in this list originate from one sample, sequenced in a study of T cell responses to AZD1222 COVID-19 vaccine. Only in-frame clones appear in the TCRdb table, and some are missing; sequencing was by immunoSEQ multiplex PCR. The table lists approximately 61,000 clones, roughly four fifths of them singletons, with roughly 25% in the top ten. This specimen consisted of peripheral blood, obtained 28 days after the second AZD1222 dose. The receptor source for this set is an adult who received the AZD1222 COVID-19 vaccine.

The table lists this clone with a few counts. The V gene is TRBV28, the J gene TRBJ1-2, with D tentatively TRBD1 (6 bases). Germline CDR1 and CDR2: MDHEN and SYDVKM. The CDR3 is 14 amino acids. Trimming took 2 bases from V and 5 from J, leaving 12 bases between them. This chain's CDR3 is CASSLNRAPYGYTF. The CDR3 region has the DNA TGTGCCAGCAGTTTAAACAGGGCCCCATATGGCTACACCTTC.

This clone was seen only a few times. The J gene is TRBJ1-5, the V gene TRBV19; 9 bases line up with TRBD1. Germline V gene sequence: CDR1 LNHDA, CDR2 SQIVND (reference sequence). After removal of 7 bases from V and 7 bases from J, the junction contained 11 bases not matched to a gene. The CDR3 is 15 amino acids. In DNA form, the CDR3 reads TGTGCCAGTACCCAACCCGGGACAGGGAGACAGCCCCAGCATTTT. Its protein product is CASTQPGTGRQPQHF.

V and J are TRBV5-1 and TRBJ2-3; 12 bases map to TRBD2. The V gene's germline CDR1 is SGHRS and CDR2 YFSETQ. This CDR3 comprises 17 residues. V lost 3 bases and J lost 4; bases outside the gene matches: 9. The chain's CDR3 is CASSSRLAGAGADTQYF. CDR3 coding DNA: TGCGCCAGCAGCTCTCGACTAGCGGGAGCGGGGGCAGATACGCAGTATTTT. The entire variable domain, with the rest obtained from reference TRBV5-1 and TRBJ2-3, is as follows: KAGVTQTPRYLIKTRGQQVTLSCSPISGHRSVSWYQQTPGQGLQFLFEYFSETQRNKGNFPGRFSGRQFSNSRSEMNVSTLELGDSALYLCASSSRLAGAGADTQYFGPGTRLTVL.

The rearrangement uses TRBV5-6 and TRBJ1-1; D remains ambiguous. Germline loops: CDR1 SGHDT, CDR2 YYEEEE. V lost 4 bases, J lost 4 bases, and 11 bases lay in between. The CDR3 is 13 residues long. Here the CDR3 reads CASSPRTGTEAFF. The CDR3 nucleotides read TGTGCCAGCAGCCCGAGGACGGGCACTGAAGCTTTCTTT.

The V and J genes are TRBV7-2 and TRBJ1-2, with TRBD1 identical over 10 bases. The germline V gene has CDR1 SGHTA and CDR2 FQGNSA. The CDR3 runs 14 residues. The V gene end was trimmed by 1 base and the J gene end by 7 bases; junction bases not matched to a gene: 3. The CDR3 nucleotides are TGTGCCAGCAGCTTAGGGGACAGGGGTACTGGCTACACCTTC. Protein: CASSLGDRGTGYTF.

V gene TRBV20-1 combines with J gene TRBJ1-1; D is unclear. The CDR3 spans 10 residues. The germline V and J ends were trimmed by 6 bases and 4 bases, with 6 bases remaining between them. Germline values: CDR1 DFQATT, CDR2 SNEGSKA (reference sequence). The CDR3 reads CSARGTEAFF. The CDR3 DNA sequence: TGCAGTGCCCGAGGCACTGAAGCTTTCTTT.

This clone was seen only a few times. The rearrangement links TRBV28 to TRBJ2-1; 9 bases fit TRBD1. This CDR3 contains 16 residues. J lost 6 bases, V lost 1 base, and 7 bases had no gene match. Germline V lookup: CDR1 MDHEN, CDR2 SYDVKM. In nucleotides, the CDR3 is TGTGCCAGCAGTTTATTTGGACAGGGGAGGCCCAATGAGCAGTTCTTC. It encodes CASSLFGQGRPNEQFF.

The rearrangement uses TRBV6-5 and TRBJ2-7; 8 bases match TRBD2. Germline V gives CDR1 MNHEY, CDR2 SVGAGI. The ends lost 5 bases at V and 4 bases at J; junction bases unmatched: 10. The CDR3 sequence is 15 residues long. The CDR3 region has the DNA TGTGCCAGCAGTCGCCCGGGGGGGCTAGGTTACGAGCAGTACTTC. This gives the protein CASSRPGGLGYEQYF.

V gene TRBV6-5 combines with J gene TRBJ1-5; possible D gene TRBD1, 6 bases. V dropped 7 bases and J dropped 0 bases, with 13 bases sitting between them. Germline values: CDR1 MNHEY, CDR2 SVGAGI. The CDR3 totals 15 residues. CDR3: CASKTGHDSNQPQHF. The CDR3, as DNA: TGTGCCAGCAAAACGGGACATGATAGCAATCAGCCCCAGCATTTT.

This clone was counted between two and nine times. V gene TRBV19 combines with J gene TRBJ1-5; possible D gene TRBD1, 5 bases. Trimming removed 5 bases at V and 2 bases at J, with 10 bases between. This CDR3 contains 14 residues. Germline CDR1 LNHDA, CDR2 SQIVND (reference sequence). CDR3 amino acids: CASSWGDGNQPQHF. In nucleotides, the CDR3 is TGTGCCAGTAGTTGGGGGGATGGCAATCAGCCCCAGCATTTT.

The chain uses TRBV18 and TRBJ2-7; TRBD2 is a possible D gene (5 bases). The CDR3 sequence is 12 residues long. Germline assignment: CDR1 KGHSH and CDR2 LQKENI. Trimming left V 2 bases short and J 4 bases short, with 6 bases between. The CDR3 protein is CASSPEGYEQYF. The CDR3 DNA reads TGTGCCAGCTCACCAGAGGGTTACGAGCAGTACTTC. Based on the CDR3 plus reference TRBV18 and TRBJ2-7, the full variable domain is NAGVMQNPRHLVRRRGQEARLRCSPMKGHSHVYWYRQLPEEGLKFMVYLQKENIIDESGMPKERFSAEFPKEGPSILRIQQVVRGDSAAYFCASSPEGYEQYFGPGTRLTVT.

The chain employs TRBV2 and TRBJ1-1; 9 bases are shared with TRBD1. The CDR3 loop spans 18 amino acids. The ends lost 5 bases at V and 0 bases at J; junction bases unmatched: 13. Looked up from germline, CDR1 is SNHLY and CDR2 is FYNNEI. This chain's CDR3 is CASSSGDRVGLVNTEAFF. CDR3 sequence (DNA): TGTGCCAGCAGTTCCGGGGACAGGGTTGGTTTGGTGAACACTGAAGCTTTCTTT.

This clone came up once. The chain uses TRBV5-5 and TRBJ1-3; no clear D gene. Deletions cut 1 base from V and 8 bases from J, with 16 bases between. The CDR3 is 15 residues long. Germline loops: CDR1 SGHKS, CDR2 YYEKEE (reference sequence). The CDR3 region has the DNA TGTGCCAGCAGCTTGCGTAGGATTAGTTCGGACACCATATATTTT. Protein: CASSLRRISSDTIYF.

This clone was detected only once. The rearrangement uses TRBV6-1 and TRBJ2-7; 13 bases line up with TRBD2. Per germline, CDR1 MNHNS and CDR2 SASEGT. Germline trimming cut 4 bases from V and 3 bases from J; bases unmatched to any gene: 15. CDR3 length: 19 residues. The CDR3 sequence is CASSVWSGTSGTMGYEQYF. In DNA form, the CDR3 reads TGTGCCAGCAGTGTATGGTCCGGGACTAGCGGGACGATGGGCTACGAGCAGTACTTC.

This clone was detected a few times. The chain joins TRBV14 to TRBJ1-6; the D gene is possibly TRBD1 (5 bases). The germline gives CDR1 SGHDN, CDR2 FVKESK. V dropped 0 bases and J dropped 2 bases, with 8 bases sitting between them. CDR3 size: 16 residues. The CDR3 coding sequence is TGTGCCAGCAGCCAAGAAGGAGGGGCCTATAATTCACCCCTCCACTTT. Amino acids: CASSQEGGAYNSPLHF.

This clone showed up just once. The chain combines TRBV3-1 (or the pseudogene TRBV3-2) with TRBJ2-1; TRBD2 is a possible D gene (7 bases). V lost 7 bases and J 0 bases, leaving 16 bases between the germline ends. CDR1 LGHDT and CDR2 YNNKEL come from the germline V gene (reference sequence). The CDR3 extends over 16 amino acids. The CDR3 spells CASTQRGGSSYNEQFF. In nucleotides, the CDR3 is TGTGCCAGCACCCAGAGGGGGGGAAGCTCCTACAATGAGCAGTTCTTC.

The rearrangement links TRBV7-3 to TRBJ2-1; 7 bases map to TRBD2. The CDR3 runs 13 residues. Looked up from germline, CDR1 is SGHTA and CDR2 is FQGTGA. Trimming removed 4 bases from V and 6 bases from J; junction bases left unmatched: 3. CDR3 sequence: CASSSPGGNEQFF. The CDR3 DNA follows: TGTGCCAGCAGCTCCCCGGGGGGCAATGAGCAGTTCTTC.

V gene TRBV29-1 combines with J gene TRBJ2-1; TRBD2 is a possible D gene (5 bases). V lost 6 bases, J lost 3 bases, and 9 bases lay in between. The CDR3 is 12 amino acids. Germline CDR1 is SQVTM and CDR2 is ANQGSEA. This chain's CDR3 is CSVGGYYNEQFF. CDR3 DNA: TGCAGCGTGGGCGGGTACTACAATGAGCAGTTCTTC.

The chain joins TRBV30 to TRBJ1-6; D is unclear. The V end was cut by 8 bases, the J end by 0 bases, with 14 bases between. Germline-derived CDR1 and CDR2 are GTSNPN and SVGIG (reference sequence). The CDR3 spans 15 residues. This chain's CDR3 is CALSERSSYNSPLHF. In DNA, the CDR3 is TGTGCCCTGTCCGAGCGGAGCTCCTATAATTCACCCCTCCACTTT.

CDR3 in amino acids: CASSPGQGAWYGYTF. DNA for the CDR3: TGTGCCAGCAGCCCAGGACAGGGGGCTTGGTATGGCTACACCTTC. The chain recombines TRBV7-3 with TRBJ1-2; 11 bases map to TRBD1. Trimming removed 5 bases from V and 5 bases from J; junction bases left unmatched: 7. Germline CDR1 reads SGHTA; CDR2 reads FQGTGA. The CDR3 extends over 15 amino acids.